The 29 T cell receptor beta chains presented below share a single source sample, sequenced in a study of T-cell reconstitution after alpha-beta-depleted transplantation in children. Molecular barcoding with unique molecular identifiers was used for the TCRbeta library. TCRdb fed the PCR reads into MiXCR, producing one record per CDR3 protein. Of some 280,000 distinct CDR3 sequences detected, more than 8% appear once; the ten largest clones hold 9.5% to 13%. Sequencing used PBMCs from the stem cell graft donor, obtained from the stem cell graft. The receptor set was obtained from a human donor who donated a stem cell graft to a child with SCID.

This clonotype was counted between two and nine times. The chain has TRBV7-9 and TRBJ2-7; the D gene is possibly TRBD1 (5 bases). The CDR3 length is 14 residues. CDR1 and CDR2 (germline): SEHNR, FQNEAQ (reference sequence). The V and J ends lost 5 bases and 7 bases respectively, with 18 bases between them. The CDR3 reads CASSPEAQGREQYF. CDR3 sequence (DNA): TGTGCCAGCAGCCCAGAGGCGCAGGGAAGGGAGCAGTACTTC.

The DNA of the CDR3 is TGTGCCAGCAGAACTGACAGGGCCCGTGGCTACACCTTC. Encoded protein: CASRTDRARGYTF. J is TRBJ1-2 and V is TRBV6-6, with 7 nucleotides matching TRBD1. This CDR3 has 13 amino acids. Germline-derived CDR1 and CDR2 are MNHNY and SVGAGI (reference sequence). The trim removed 6 bases at V and 7 bases at J, leaving 8 bases unmatched.

The chain carries TRBV7-9 and TRBJ1-6, with D perhaps matching TRBD1 (5 bases). This CDR3 has 14 amino acids. V lost 5 bases, J lost 7 bases, and 12 bases lay in between. CDR1 is SEHNR and CDR2 is FQNEAQ in the germline V gene (reference sequence). The CDR3 loop is CASSPRAGNSPLHF. The DNA of the CDR3 is TGTGCCAGCAGCCCCAGGGCGGGAAATTCACCCCTCCACTTT. Filled out from reference TRBV7-9 and TRBJ1-6, the complete variable domain reads DTGVSQNPRHKITKRGQNVTFRCDPISEHNRLYWYRQTLGQGPEFLTYFQNEAQLEKSRLLSDRFSAERPKGSFSTLEIQRTEQGDSAMYLCASSPRAGNSPLHFGNGTRLTVT.

The sample holds a few counts of this clonotype. V usage is TRBV25-1 and J usage is TRBJ2-3; D is unclear. In germline, CDR1 is MGHDK, CDR2 SYGVNS. V was cut by 6 bases and J by 3 bases, with 13 bases left in between. CDR3 length: 14 residues. CDR3 sequence: CASSDVGTTDTQYF. The CDR3 region has the DNA TGTGCCAGCAGCGACGTGGGTACGACAGATACGCAGTATTTT.

The chain has TRBV2 and TRBJ2-3; 10 nucleotides align to TRBD2. The CDR3 has 16 amino acids. J was trimmed by 3 bases and V by 4 bases; bases with no gene match: 7. The germline V gene encodes CDR1 SNHLY and CDR2 FYNNEI. The CDR3 bases are TGTGCCAGCAGTGCGGGACTAGCGTTGGAGACAGATACGCAGTATTTT. The encoded protein is CASSAGLALETDTQYF.

Only a few counts were recorded for this clonotype. The V and J genes are TRBV12-3 or TRBV12-4 and TRBJ2-7, with D perhaps matching TRBD1 (6 bases). This CDR3 is built from 13 residues. The V and J ends lost 0 bases and 5 bases respectively, with 8 bases between them. The CDR3 reads CASSLAGDNEQYF. The CDR3 DNA is TGTGCCAGCAGTTTAGCAGGGGACAACGAGCAGTACTTC.

The chain joins TRBV12-3 or TRBV12-4 to TRBJ2-5, with 7 bases aligning to TRBD1. CDR3 length: 17 amino acids. The V and J ends lost 3 bases and 1 base, in that order; junction bases with no gene match: 11. CDR3 in DNA: TGTGCCAGCAGTTTCGAACGGGACAGAGCTCCCCAAGAGACCCAGTACTTC. Protein sequence: CASSFERDRAPQETQYF.

This clonotype showed up many times. The chain uses TRBV20-1 and TRBJ1-3, with a possible D match to TRBD1 (6 bases). This CDR3 is 14 amino acids long. Germline V lookup: CDR1 DFQATT, CDR2 SNEGSKA (reference sequence). V dropped 1 base and J dropped 4 bases, with 11 bases sitting between them. The CDR3 region has the DNA TGCAGTGCTAGAGCCCATACAGGGGGAAACACCATATATTTT. This codes for CSARAHTGGNTIYF.

As regards this clonotype: One junction end disagrees with the germline gene, perhaps due to a read error. The chain recombines TRBV12-5 with TRBJ1-1; 8 bases line up with TRBD1. The germline gives CDR1 LGHNT, CDR2 FRNRAP. This CDR3 has 14 amino acids. CDR3 residues: CASGLDRENTEAFF. The CDR3 DNA reads TGTGCTAGTGGATTGGACAGGGAGAACACTGAAGCTTTCTTT. The full variable domain, completed using reference TRBV12-5 and TRBJ1-1, is DARVTQTPRHKVTEMGQEVTMRCQPILGHNTVFWYRQTMMQGLELLAYFRNRAPLDDSGMPKDRFSAEMPDATLATLKIQPSEPRDSAVYFCASGLDRENTEAFFGQGTRLTVV.

This clonotype was seen a single time. The chain links TRBV12-3 or TRBV12-4 to TRBJ2-5; TRBD1 agrees at 7 bases. The CDR3 sequence is 15 residues long. Germline trimming cut 5 bases from V and 5 bases from J; bases unmatched to any gene: 11. The CDR3 reads CASSATRGLWETQYF. DNA for the CDR3: TGTGCCAGCAGTGCAACCAGGGGGTTGTGGGAGACCCAGTACTTC.

The chain recombines TRBV3-1 with TRBJ2-5; possibly TRBD2 for D (6 bases). CDR3 size: 14 residues. The germline CDR1 and CDR2 sequences are LGHDT and YNNKEL (reference sequence). Trimming removed 1 base from V and 5 bases from J, with 11 bases in between. The DNA for the CDR3 is TGTGCCAGCAGCCAAGCCAATCGGGGGGAGACCCAGTACTTC. Translating gives CASSQANRGETQYF.

This rearrangement joins TRBV5-1 to TRBJ2-3; D is uncertain. Germline assignment: CDR1 SGHRS and CDR2 YFSETQ. V was clipped by 1 base and J by 0 bases, with 12 bases between them. CDR3 length: 16 residues. The CDR3 sequence: CASSLIPGSSTDTQYF. CDR3 in DNA: TGCGCCAGCAGCTTGATTCCAGGCTCAAGCACAGATACGCAGTATTTT.

Details on this clonotype: A much larger clonotype is one base distant, so this may be a read error. CDR3 residues: CCAREGGFSSYNEQFF. The CDR3 coding sequence is TGCTGTGCTAGAGAAGGGGGATTCAGCTCCTACAATGAGCAGTTCTTC. The rearrangement links TRBV20-1 to TRBJ2-1, with D perhaps matching TRBD1 (6 bases). The CDR3 is made up of 16 amino acids. Germline CDR1 reads DFQATT; CDR2 reads SNEGSKA (reference sequence).

This clonotype was recorded many times. The chain combines TRBV25-1 with TRBJ1-2; D possibly corresponds to TRBD1 (6 bases). Trimming stripped 4 bases from V and 4 bases from J, with 13 bases between. From germline, CDR1 is MGHDK and CDR2 SYGVNS. The CDR3 length is 14 residues. CDR3 loop: CASSGSGVSYGYTF. CDR3 nucleotides: TGTGCCAGCAGTGGCTCAGGGGTTTCCTATGGCTACACCTTC.

Comment on this clonotype: At one end, the junction sequence differs from germline, possibly due to a read error. CDR3 DNA sequence: TGTGCCAGCAGCCAACTTACTAGCGGTGGCACCGTGGAGCTGTTTTTT. Its translation is CASSQLTSGGTVELFF. The genes are TRBV14 and TRBJ2-2; 8 positions agree with TRBD2. Germline V gene sequence: CDR1 SGHDN, CDR2 FVKESK. The length of the CDR3 is 16 residues.

V gene TRBV4-1 combines with J gene TRBJ1-2; D is undetermined. V lost 1 base to trimming and J lost 3 bases, with 12 bases between them. Germline V gives CDR1 MGHRA, CDR2 YSYEKL. The CDR3 extends over 15 amino acids. CDR3 loop: CASSQGLEAHYGYTF. CDR3 bases: TGCGCCAGCAGCCAAGGTCTTGAGGCACACTATGGCTACACCTTC.

Many counts were recorded for this clonotype. The DNA of the CDR3 is TGTGCCAGCAGCTTCGAGGGGATCTCCGAGCAGTACTTC. It specifies CASSFEGISEQYF. The chain joins TRBV11-2 to TRBJ2-7; D possibly matches TRBD1 or TRBD2 (5 bases each). CDR1 and CDR2 (germline): SGHAT, FQNNGV. Trimming pared 3 bases from V and 6 bases from J, leaving 12 bases between. The CDR3 runs to 13 residues.

The rearrangement uses TRBV20-1 and TRBJ1-5, with TRBD1 identical over 8 bases. The CDR3 runs to 16 residues. Germline CDR1 reads DFQATT; CDR2 reads SNEGSKA (reference sequence). The J segment lost 6 bases and the V segment lost 0 bases, leaving 10 bases of the junction unmatched. Written as DNA, the CDR3 is TGCAGTGCTAGAGATAATCAGGGGGCGCGTTTTCAGCCCCAGCATTTT. This codes for CSARDNQGARFQPQHF.

The chain carries TRBV2 and TRBJ2-5; no definite D call. This CDR3 comprises 14 residues. CDR1 is SNHLY, CDR2 FYNNEI, per germline. V was pared by 8 bases and J by 0 bases, with 13 bases between. The CDR3, as DNA: TGTGCCAGCGGCACACAAAGGTACCAAGAGACCCAGTACTTC. The encoded protein is CASGTQRYQETQYF.

The rearrangement joins TRBV6-5 to TRBJ1-1; D is possibly TRBD1 (5 bases). V lost 6 bases and J 4 bases, leaving 21 bases between the germline ends. Germline V gene data show CDR1 as MNHEY and CDR2 as SVGAGI. The CDR3 totals 16 residues. DNA of the CDR3: TGTGCCAGCAGCCACTCCATGAGGGGTCTTAGCACTGAAGCTTTCTTT. It yields the protein CASSHSMRGLSTEAFF.

This clonotype has only a few counts. The chain is built from TRBV4-1 and TRBJ2-7, with 8 bases that match TRBD1. The CDR3 is made up of 17 amino acids. From germline, CDR1 is MGHRA and CDR2 YSYEKL. J lost 4 bases, V lost 4 bases, and 15 bases had no gene match. Here the CDR3 reads CASSPQGGGQGRYEQYF. CDR3 in DNA: TGCGCCAGCAGCCCACAAGGCGGCGGACAGGGAAGGTACGAGCAGTACTTC.

The V gene is TRBV7-9, the J gene TRBJ2-3, with a tentative D call TRBD2 (6 bases). The CDR3 covers 17 residues. CDR1 is SEHNR, CDR2 FQNEAQ, per germline (reference sequence). Trimming removed 5 bases from V and 0 bases from J, with 18 bases in between. This chain's CDR3 is CASSRPRAGTSTDTQYF. The CDR3 DNA sequence: TGTGCCAGCAGCCGACCCCGCGCGGGAACTAGCACAGATACGCAGTATTTT.

The table lists this clonotype with many counts. This sequence joins TRBV18 and TRBJ2-1, with D possibly matching TRBD1 (5 bases). The germline V gene has CDR1 KGHSH and CDR2 LQKENI. V lost 6 bases and J 4 bases, leaving 16 bases between the germline ends. CDR3 length equals 15 residues. The CDR3 loop is CASSPLGQWYNEQFF. The DNA for the CDR3 is TGTGCCAGCTCTCCCTTGGGGCAGTGGTACAATGAGCAGTTCTTC.

This clonotype has only a few counts. V is TRBV4-2 and J is TRBJ1-6; D may be TRBD1 (5 bases). CDR1 and CDR2 (germline): LGHNA, YNFKEQ. V was trimmed by 4 bases and J by 8 bases, leaving 9 bases between them. The CDR3 runs 13 residues. The CDR3 DNA reads TGTGCCAGCAGCCCAAAACAGGATTCACCCCTCCACTTT. It yields the protein CASSPKQDSPLHF.

This clonotype was observed at least ten times. The chain has TRBV10-3 and TRBJ2-3, with a possible D match to TRBD1 (6 bases). The V gene's germline CDR1 is ENHRY and CDR2 SYGVKD. The CDR3 totals 15 residues. V was pared by 10 bases and J by 3 bases, with 20 bases between. DNA for the CDR3: TGTGCCACCTCAACACAGGGTGGGGGAACAGATACGCAGTATTTT. It yields the protein CATSTQGGGTDTQYF.

This chain links TRBV3-1 with TRBJ1-2; D is undetermined. The CDR3 runs to 13 residues. V gave up 5 bases and J gave up 7 bases, with 14 bases separating them. The germline CDR1 and CDR2 sequences are LGHDT and YNNKEL (reference sequence). CDR3 coding DNA: TGTGCCAGCAGCGTGTCCGGCGCGGGTGGCTACACCTTC. It is translated as CASSVSGAGGYTF. Full variable domain (missing parts from reference TRBV3-1 and TRBJ1-2): DTAVSQTPKYLVTQMGNDKSIKCEQNLGHDTMYWYKQDSKKFLKIMFSYNNKELIINETVPNRFSPKSPDKAHLNLHINSLELGDSAVYFCASSVSGAGGYTFGSGTRLTVV.

This clonotype was observed once. V and J are TRBV7-6 and TRBJ2-2, with TRBD2 matching over 8 bases. The germline V gene encodes CDR1 SGHVS and CDR2 FNYEAQ. With 4 bases clipped from V and 4 bases from J, the junction kept 11 bases outside the gene matches. The length of the CDR3 is 17 residues. The CDR3 nucleotides are TGTGCCAGCAGCTCGCGGCGTAGCGGGGAGCCCACCGGGGAGCTGTTTTTT. Protein product: CASSSRRSGEPTGELFF.

The chain links TRBV20-1 to TRBJ1-3; maybe TRBD1 (6 bases). This CDR3 region has 15 residues. The V gene lost 5 bases and the J gene lost 0 bases, with 14 bases spanning the gap. CDR1 and CDR2 (germline): DFQATT, SNEGSKA (reference sequence). CDR3 residues: CSAPETGFSGNTIYF. DNA for the CDR3: TGCAGTGCTCCGGAAACAGGGTTCTCTGGAAACACCATATATTTT.

The table lists this clonotype with a few counts. The CDR3 DNA is TGTGCCAGCTCACCGGGGGTGGACCTAGAGCAGTACTTC. This encodes CASSPGVDLEQYF. The V gene is TRBV18, the J gene TRBJ2-7; D may correspond to TRBD1 or TRBD2 (5 bases each). The CDR3 runs to 13 residues. V was shortened by 3 bases and J by 7 bases, with 13 bases between the two germline ends. CDR1 is KGHSH and CDR2 is LQKENI in the germline V gene.